Below are 30 T cell receptor beta chains sequenced from a single sample in a study of beta chain features in type 1 diabetes (dated by TCRdb to 2017 to 2018). To prepare the library, the immunoSEQ multiplex PCR assay was applied. The High Capacity cDNA Reverse Transcription Kit was used to reverse transcribe all of the isolated RNA, meaning that expressed TCRB transcripts were what got sequenced. TCRdb carries this immuneACCESS record with in-frame sequences only. Its versions omit some clonotypes, under half of them owing to an unresolved V gene in the studies checked, with the rest unexplained. In all, the sample holds about 240,000 clones, and 25% to 30% of those were seen once. The ten largest make up under 5% of the sample. The sequenced material came from central memory CD4+ T cells from blood. These receptors were taken from a man aged 25 to 40 in good health.

Concerning this clone itself: Relative to the germline gene, one junction end is altered; a read error may explain this. This sequence joins TRBV10-3 and TRBJ2-7, with D uncertain. CDR1 ENHRY and CDR2 SYGVKD come from the germline V gene. The CDR3 spans 11 residues. CDR3 sequence (DNA): TGTGCCAGCAGTTCCCTGGGGGAGCAGTACTTC. Its protein product is CASSSLGEQYF.

A few counts support this clone. This chain uses TRBV7-2 with TRBJ2-7; perhaps TRBD1 as D (5 bases). Germline V gives CDR1 SGHTA, CDR2 FQGNSA. The V end was cut by 1 base, the J end by 3 bases, with 13 bases between. This CDR3 has 15 residues. The CDR3 DNA reads TGTGCCAGCAGCTTAGTCTGGCAGGGCAACTACGAGCAGTACTTC. As protein: CASSLVWQGNYEQYF.

There are a few counts of this clone. The chain couples TRBV14 to TRBJ2-7; D not certain. CDR3 size: 15 residues. Trimming stripped 2 bases from V and 5 bases from J, with 16 bases between. Germline V CDR1 and CDR2: SGHDN, FVKESK. The CDR3 spells CASSQQQTWGNEQYF. CDR3 in DNA: TGTGCCAGCAGCCAACAACAGACATGGGGAAACGAGCAGTACTTC. Using reference TRBV14 and TRBJ2-7 for the parts outside the CDR3, the full variable domain is EAGVTQFPSHSVIEKGQTVTLRCDPISGHDNLYWYRRVMGKEIKFLLHFVKESKQDESGMPNNRFLAERTGGTYSTLKVQPAELEDSGVYFCASSQQQTWGNEQYFGPGTRLTVT.

This clone showed up just a few times. The chain links TRBV6-1 to TRBJ2-1; D perhaps matches TRBD2 (6 bases). This CDR3 comprises 13 residues. In germline, CDR1 is MNHNS, CDR2 SASEGT. V gave up 5 bases and J gave up 12 bases, with 17 bases separating them. CDR3 loop: CASSFSGNHLQFF. As DNA, the CDR3 is TGTGCCAGCAGTTTTAGCGGAAACCACCTGCAGTTCTTC.

The chain links TRBV5-1 to TRBJ2-3; D not certain. With 4 bases removed from V and 4 bases from J, the gap between germline ends came to 7 bases. The V gene's germline CDR1 is SGHRS and CDR2 YFSETQ. This CDR3 contains 12 residues. The CDR3 nucleotides are TGCGCCAGCAGCCAAACACCAGATACGCAGTATTTT. Translation gives CASSQTPDTQYF.

In this sample, this clone turned up many times. The chain links TRBV7-9 to TRBJ2-3, with 8 positions matching TRBD2. Per the germline V gene, CDR1 is SEHNR and CDR2 is FQNEAQ (reference sequence). The CDR3 length is 16 residues. The V and J ends lost 2 bases and 1 base, in that order; junction bases with no gene match: 5. The CDR3, as DNA: TGTGCCAGCAGCTTAAGTATTAGCGGGGGCACAGATACGCAGTATTTT. It yields the protein CASSLSISGGTDTQYF.

The sample holds a few counts of this clone. CDR3 sequence: CATSLLTGGNQPQHF. CDR3 bases: TGTGCCACCAGCTTACTGACAGGGGGCAATCAGCCCCAGCATTTT. V is TRBV15 and J is TRBJ1-5; 8 positions match TRBD1. The V and J ends lost 5 bases and 2 bases, in that order; junction bases with no gene match: 5. The CDR3 runs 15 residues. Germline V CDR1 and CDR2: LNHNV, YYDKDF (reference sequence).

Only a few counts were recorded for this clone. The rearrangement links TRBV6-5 to TRBJ2-7; 7 nucleotides align to TRBD2. Losses at the gene ends were 8 bases for V and 3 bases for J; bases not matched to a gene: 7. CDR1 is MNHEY and CDR2 is SVGAGI in the germline V gene. The CDR3 contains 13 residues. The CDR3 spells CASRDYQNYEQYF. The CDR3 DNA reads as TGTGCCAGCCGGGACTACCAAAACTACGAGCAGTACTTC.

The table lists this clone with a few counts. This chain joins TRBV13 and TRBJ2-3, with 7 positions matching TRBD2. The ends lost 0 bases at V and 1 base at J; junction bases unmatched: 4. The CDR3 is made up of 16 amino acids. From germline, CDR1 is PRHDT and CDR2 FYEKMQ (reference sequence). This CDR3 is CASSLGGGRGTDTQYF. The CDR3 coding sequence is TGTGCCAGCAGCTTAGGAGGCGGGAGAGGCACAGATACGCAGTATTTT.

The V and J genes are TRBV30 and TRBJ2-7; 7 positions match TRBD1. There are 13 residues in the CDR3. Germline CDR1 reads GTSNPN; CDR2 reads SVGIG (reference sequence). The J segment lost 6 bases and the V segment lost 3 bases, leaving 8 bases of the junction unmatched. CDR3 DNA sequence: TGTGCCTGGAGCAAGGGGGCGCAGAGCGAGCAGTACTTC. This translates into CAWSKGAQSEQYF.

This clone occurred a few times. V usage is TRBV4-3 and J usage is TRBJ1-5, with 10 nucleotides matching TRBD1. The CDR3 has 16 residues. Trimming cost V 1 base and J 8 bases; bases outside gene matches: 8. Per germline, CDR1 LGHNA and CDR2 YSLEER. CDR3 protein: CASSQGRQGAGEPQHF. In DNA, the CDR3 is TGCGCCAGCAGCCAAGGGCGACAGGGGGCAGGGGAGCCCCAGCATTTT.

With respect to this clone: Other DNA sequences within the sample encode an identical CDR3. The chain employs TRBV29-1 and TRBJ2-7, with 11 bases fitting TRBD2. The J segment lost 2 bases and the V segment lost 4 bases, leaving 1 base of the junction unmatched. The CDR3 extends over 13 amino acids. Germline lookup yields CDR1 SQVTM and CDR2 ANQGSEA. The CDR3 coding sequence is TGCAGCGTTGTGACTAGCGGGACCTACGAGCAGTACTTC. Translated: CSVVTSGTYEQYF.

This chain uses TRBV28 with TRBJ2-5; TRBD2 is a possible D gene (6 bases). CDR3 length equals 14 residues. With 8 bases removed from V and 1 base from J, the gap between germline ends came to 14 bases. Germline V gene lookup returns CDR1 MDHEN and CDR2 SYDVKM. CDR3 bases: TGTGCCAGCGGACCAGGCGGGGCCCAAGAGACCCAGTACTTC. Its translation: CASGPGGAQETQYF.

There are a few counts of this clone. The V and J genes are TRBV5-1 and TRBJ2-5; 10 bases line up with TRBD1. V shed 3 bases and J 1 base; nucleotides not matched to a gene: 6. This CDR3 has 16 residues. In germline, CDR1 is SGHRS, CDR2 YFSETQ. As DNA, the CDR3 is TGCGCCAGCAGCTCCATCGGGACAGGGGCCCAAGAGACCCAGTACTTC. Residues: CASSSIGTGAQETQYF.

The gene calls are TRBV11-2 and TRBJ2-7; 7 bases line up with TRBD1. Trimming at V came to 3 bases and at J to 7 bases, leaving 3 bases not matched to a gene. Germline V gives CDR1 SGHAT, CDR2 FQNNGV. This CDR3 region has 12 residues. The CDR3 loop is CASSLDRTEQYF. Written as DNA, the CDR3 is TGTGCCAGCAGCTTGGACAGGACTGAGCAGTACTTC.

This clone was seen only a few times. The gene calls are TRBV6-5 and TRBJ1-1; D remains unclear. The CDR3 consists of 14 residues. The germline V gene encodes CDR1 MNHEY and CDR2 SVGAGI. Trimming left V 7 bases short and J 0 bases short, with 12 bases between. This CDR3 is CASKKQSMNTEAFF. The CDR3 nucleotides are TGTGCCAGCAAAAAACAGAGCATGAACACTGAAGCTTTCTTT.

The V gene is TRBV29-1, the J gene TRBJ2-2, with 12 positions matching TRBD2. Trimming at V came to 7 bases and at J to 7 bases, leaving 7 bases not matched to a gene. The germline gives CDR1 SQVTM, CDR2 ANQGSEA. The CDR3 is made up of 14 amino acids. The CDR3 loop is CSASQGLAGGELFF. The CDR3 coding sequence is TGCAGCGCCAGCCAGGGACTAGCGGGCGGGGAGCTGTTTTTT.

The V and J genes are TRBV30 and TRBJ2-5; 9 bases line up with TRBD1. Looked up from germline, CDR1 is GTSNPN and CDR2 is SVGIG (reference sequence). V dropped 7 bases and J dropped 7; count of bases not matched to a gene: 7. The length of the CDR3 is 12 residues. As DNA, the CDR3 is TGTGCCTCCGACAGGGGGGAGGGGACCCAGTACTTC. Translating it yields CASDRGEGTQYF. Variable domain in full (rest from reference TRBV30 and TRBJ2-5): SQTIHQWPATLVQPVGSPLSLECTVEGTSNPNLYWYRQAAGRGLQLLFYSVGIGQISSEVPQNLSASRPQDRQFILSSKKLLLSDSGFYLCASDRGEGTQYFGPGTRLLVL.

The rearrangement uses TRBV27 and TRBJ1-1; D perhaps matches TRBD1 (5 bases). Deletions cut 6 bases from V and 8 bases from J, with 16 bases between. Germline V lookup: CDR1 MNHEY, CDR2 SMNVEV (reference sequence). This CDR3 spans 13 amino acids. In DNA form, the CDR3 reads TGTGCCAGCAGCCCGCCCGGGGGTAGGGAAGCTTTCTTT. Amino acid sequence: CASSPPGGREAFF.

V and J are TRBV30 and TRBJ2-7; maybe TRBD1 (6 bases). CDR1 and CDR2 from the germline V gene are GTSNPN and SVGIG (reference sequence). The CDR3 contains 16 residues. The V end was cut by 1 base, the J end by 3 bases, with 19 bases between. The CDR3 protein is CAWSGGRDRSYYEQYF. The CDR3, as DNA: TGTGCCTGGAGTGGGGGGAGAGACAGGTCCTACTACGAGCAGTACTTC.

The chain has TRBV30 and TRBJ1-2; D unclear. V lost 3 bases to trimming and J lost 5 bases, with 16 bases between them. This CDR3 has 14 residues. The V gene's germline CDR1 is GTSNPN and CDR2 SVGIG (reference sequence). DNA of the CDR3: TGTGCCTGGAGGGAGGACGGAATCTCATATGGCTACACCTTC. Residues: CAWREDGISYGYTF.

The V call is TRBV7-9, the J call TRBJ2-1; D remains unclear. V lost 1 base and J 8 bases, leaving 18 bases between the germline ends. CDR1 is SEHNR, CDR2 FQNEAQ, per germline (reference sequence). The CDR3 totals 16 residues. DNA of the CDR3: TGTGCCAGCAGCTTAGACGTAATAGCAGGAGTCGATGAGCAGTTCTTC. This gives the protein CASSLDVIAGVDEQFF.

The J gene is TRBJ1-2, the V gene TRBV2; D gene unclear. CDR3 size: 15 residues. Germline V lookup: CDR1 SNHLY, CDR2 FYNNEI. Trimming removed 1 base from V and 8 bases from J, with 17 bases in between. The CDR3: CASSEVVRQLAGYTF. The CDR3 bases are TGTGCCAGCAGTGAAGTAGTGAGGCAACTAGCCGGCTACACCTTC.

The chain uses TRBV6-5 and TRBJ1-2, with D perhaps TRBD1 (6 bases). This CDR3 region has 13 residues. Germline values: CDR1 MNHEY, CDR2 SVGAGI. The V end was cut by 6 bases, the J end by 7 bases, with 15 bases between. CDR3 amino acids: CASSGRGVSGYTF. The CDR3 coding sequence is TGTGCCAGCAGCGGCAGGGGAGTCTCTGGCTACACCTTC.

This clone has only a few counts. Written as DNA, the CDR3 is TGCGCCAGCAGTCCCCAGGGTACCGACTCACCCCTCCACTTT. Translated, it gives CASSPQGTDSPLHF. This chain connects TRBV5-1 to TRBJ1-6; D possibly corresponds to TRBD1 (5 bases). V was shortened by 5 bases and J by 10 bases, with 16 bases between the two germline ends. Germline assignment: CDR1 SGHRS and CDR2 YFSETQ. The CDR3 loop spans 14 amino acids.

The rearrangement joins TRBV9 to TRBJ1-1, with 7 bases matching TRBD1. Trimming at V came to 1 base and at J to 5 bases, leaving 8 bases not matched to a gene. The CDR3 contains 15 residues. The germline V gene encodes CDR1 SGDLS and CDR2 YYNGEE. The DNA for the CDR3 is TGTGCCAGCAGCGTAAGCATGGACAGGTCGACTGAAGCTTTCTTT. Translation gives CASSVSMDRSTEAFF.

The chain recombines TRBV7-8 with TRBJ2-1; D may correspond to TRBD1 or TRBD2 (5 bases each). The CDR3 has 16 residues. V was shortened by 1 base and J by 11 bases, with 21 bases between the two germline ends. Germline-derived CDR1 and CDR2 are SGHVS and FQNEAQ. The CDR3 loop is CASSLGRVVGRVKQFF. CDR3 coding DNA: TGTGCCAGCAGCTTAGGGCGCGTGGTGGGGCGGGTTAAGCAGTTCTTC.

This clone was observed a handful of times. J is TRBJ2-1 and V is TRBV11-2, with TRBD1 matching 10 bases. The CDR3 sequence is 15 residues long. CDR1 and CDR2 from the germline V gene are SGHAT and FQNNGV. Trimming removed 4 bases from V and 8 bases from J; junction bases left unmatched: 8. The CDR3: CASSWLGTGVHEQFF. The CDR3 DNA sequence: TGTGCCAGCAGCTGGCTTGGGACAGGGGTACATGAGCAGTTCTTC. Full variable domain (outside the CDR3, taken from reference TRBV11-2 and TRBJ2-1): EAGVAQSPRYKIIEKRQSVAFWCNPISGHATLYWYQQILGQGPKLLIQFQNNGVVDDSQLPKDRFSAERLKGVDSTLKIQPAKLEDSAVYLCASSWLGTGVHEQFFGPGTRLTVL.

This clone was detected a few times. The chain uses TRBV7-2 and TRBJ2-5; D remains ambiguous. Per the germline V gene, CDR1 is SGHTA and CDR2 is FQGNSA. The CDR3 is 12 residues long. V lost 5 bases, J lost 5 bases, and 9 bases lay in between. As DNA, the CDR3 is TGTGCCAGCAGCCCCACCTTGGAGACCCAGTACTTC. Its protein product is CASSPTLETQYF.

This sequence joins TRBV7-8 and TRBJ1-6; D gene unclear. Germline V CDR1 and CDR2: SGHVS, FQNEAQ. The CDR3 is 13 residues long. V was pared by 1 base and J by 7 bases, with 5 bases between. The CDR3 DNA follows: TGTGCCAGCAGCTTAGAAGGAAATTCACCCCTCCACTTT. It translates to CASSLEGNSPLHF.